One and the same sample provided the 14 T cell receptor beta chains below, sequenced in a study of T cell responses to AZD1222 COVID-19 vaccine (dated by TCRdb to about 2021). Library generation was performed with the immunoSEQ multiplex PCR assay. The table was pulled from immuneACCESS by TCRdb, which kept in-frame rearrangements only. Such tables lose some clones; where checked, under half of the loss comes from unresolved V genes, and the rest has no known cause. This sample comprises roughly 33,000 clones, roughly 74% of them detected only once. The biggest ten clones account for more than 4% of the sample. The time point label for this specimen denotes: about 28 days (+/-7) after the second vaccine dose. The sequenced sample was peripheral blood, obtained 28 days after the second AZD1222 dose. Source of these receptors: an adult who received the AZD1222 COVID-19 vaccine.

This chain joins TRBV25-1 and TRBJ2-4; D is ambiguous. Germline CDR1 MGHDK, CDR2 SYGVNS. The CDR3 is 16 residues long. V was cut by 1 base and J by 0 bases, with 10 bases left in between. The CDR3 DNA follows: TGTGCCAGCAGTGAATTGGACCATCTAGCCAAAAACATTCAGTACTTC. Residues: CASSELDHLAKNIQYF.

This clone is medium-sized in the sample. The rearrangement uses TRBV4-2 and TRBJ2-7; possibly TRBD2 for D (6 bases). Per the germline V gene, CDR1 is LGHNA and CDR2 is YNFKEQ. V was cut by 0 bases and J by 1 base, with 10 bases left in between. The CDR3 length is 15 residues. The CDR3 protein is CASSQDGTGSYEQYF. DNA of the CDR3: TGTGCCAGCAGCCAAGACGGGACTGGATCCTACGAGCAGTACTTC.

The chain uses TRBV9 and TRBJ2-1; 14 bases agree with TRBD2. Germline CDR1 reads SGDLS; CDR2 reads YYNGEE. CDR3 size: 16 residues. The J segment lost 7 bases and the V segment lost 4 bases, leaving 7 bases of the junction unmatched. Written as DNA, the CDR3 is TGTGCCAGCAGCCCCCGACTAGCGGGAGGGCAGAATGAGCAGTTCTTC. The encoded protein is CASSPRLAGGQNEQFF.

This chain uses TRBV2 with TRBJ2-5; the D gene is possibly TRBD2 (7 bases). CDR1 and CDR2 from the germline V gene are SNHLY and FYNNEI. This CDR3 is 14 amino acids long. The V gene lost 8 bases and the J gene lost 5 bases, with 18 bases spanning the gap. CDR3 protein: CASGGAGGRETQYF. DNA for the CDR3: TGTGCCAGCGGGGGGGCAGGAGGTCGCGAGACCCAGTACTTC.

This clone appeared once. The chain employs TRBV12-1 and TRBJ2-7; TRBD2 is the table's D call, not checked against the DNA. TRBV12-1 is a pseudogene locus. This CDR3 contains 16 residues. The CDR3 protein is CASSFWPRDPPYEQYV. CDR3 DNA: TGTGCCAGCAGCTTTTGGCCGAGGGATCCCCCCTACGAGCAGTACGTC.

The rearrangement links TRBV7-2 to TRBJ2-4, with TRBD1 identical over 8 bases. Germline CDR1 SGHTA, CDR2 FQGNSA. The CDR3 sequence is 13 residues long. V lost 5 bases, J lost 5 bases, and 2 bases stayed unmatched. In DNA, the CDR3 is TGTGCCAGCAGCCCGGGACAGGAAAACATTCAGTACTTC. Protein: CASSPGQENIQYF. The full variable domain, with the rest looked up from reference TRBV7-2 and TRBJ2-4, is GAGVSQSPSNKVTEKGKDVELRCDPISGHTALYWYRQSLGQGLEFLIYFQGNSAPDKSGLPSDRFSAERTGGSVSTLTIQRTQQEDSAVYLCASSPGQENIQYFGAGTRLSVL.

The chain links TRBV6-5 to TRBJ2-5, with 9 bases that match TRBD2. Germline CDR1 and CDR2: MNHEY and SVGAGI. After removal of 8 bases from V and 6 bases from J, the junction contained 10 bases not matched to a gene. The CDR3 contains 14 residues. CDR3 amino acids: CASQGRGGPKTQYF. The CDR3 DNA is TGTGCCAGCCAGGGGCGGGGGGGCCCGAAGACCCAGTACTTC.

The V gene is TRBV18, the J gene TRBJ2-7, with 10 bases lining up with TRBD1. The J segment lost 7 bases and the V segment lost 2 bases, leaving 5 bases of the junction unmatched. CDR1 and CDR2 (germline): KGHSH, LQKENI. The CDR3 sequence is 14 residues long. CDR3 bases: TGTGCCAGCTCACCAACGGGACAGGGGCGGGAGCAGTACTTC. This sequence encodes CASSPTGQGREQYF.

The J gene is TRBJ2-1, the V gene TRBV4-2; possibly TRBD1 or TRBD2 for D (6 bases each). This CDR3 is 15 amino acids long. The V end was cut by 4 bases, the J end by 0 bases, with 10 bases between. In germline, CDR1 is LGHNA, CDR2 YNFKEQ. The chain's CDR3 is CASSLGGGSYNEQFF. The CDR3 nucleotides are TGTGCCAGCAGCCTCGGAGGGGGCTCCTACAATGAGCAGTTCTTC.

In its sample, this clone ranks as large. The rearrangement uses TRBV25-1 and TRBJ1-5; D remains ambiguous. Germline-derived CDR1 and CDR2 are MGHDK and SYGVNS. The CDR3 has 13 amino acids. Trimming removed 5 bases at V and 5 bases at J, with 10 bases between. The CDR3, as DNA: TGTGCCAGCAGTAGAGTGGGTCATCAGCCCCAGCATTTT. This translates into CASSRVGHQPQHF.

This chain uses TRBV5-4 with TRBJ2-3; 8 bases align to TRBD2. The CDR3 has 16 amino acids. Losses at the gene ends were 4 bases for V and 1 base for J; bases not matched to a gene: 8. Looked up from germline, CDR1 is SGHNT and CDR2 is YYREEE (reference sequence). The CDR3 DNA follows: TGTGCCAGCAGCACCGGGGGGGACTTACGCACAGATACGCAGTATTTT. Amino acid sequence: CASSTGGDLRTDTQYF.

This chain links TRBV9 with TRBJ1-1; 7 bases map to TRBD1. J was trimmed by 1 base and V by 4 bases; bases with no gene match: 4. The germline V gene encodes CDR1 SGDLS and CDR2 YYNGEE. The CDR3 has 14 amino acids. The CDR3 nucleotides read TGTGCCAGCAGCACCCGACAGGGGAACACTGAAGCTTTCTTT. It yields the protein CASSTRQGNTEAFF.

CDR3 DNA: TGTGCCAGCACCGAGGCGGGTGGAAATTCACCCCTCCACTTT. It encodes CASTEAGGNSPLHF. V gene TRBV2 combines with J gene TRBJ1-6; D is uncertain. The CDR3 spans 14 residues. The germline V gene has CDR1 SNHLY and CDR2 FYNNEI. V was trimmed by 7 bases and J by 7 bases, leaving 14 bases between them.

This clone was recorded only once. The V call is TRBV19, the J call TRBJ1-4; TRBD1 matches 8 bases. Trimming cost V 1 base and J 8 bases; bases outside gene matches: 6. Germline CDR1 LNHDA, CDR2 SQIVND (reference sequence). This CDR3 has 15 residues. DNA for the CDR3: TGTGCCAGTAGTATAGCAGGGGGCGATAACGAAAAACTGTTTTTT. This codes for CASSIAGGDNEKLFF.